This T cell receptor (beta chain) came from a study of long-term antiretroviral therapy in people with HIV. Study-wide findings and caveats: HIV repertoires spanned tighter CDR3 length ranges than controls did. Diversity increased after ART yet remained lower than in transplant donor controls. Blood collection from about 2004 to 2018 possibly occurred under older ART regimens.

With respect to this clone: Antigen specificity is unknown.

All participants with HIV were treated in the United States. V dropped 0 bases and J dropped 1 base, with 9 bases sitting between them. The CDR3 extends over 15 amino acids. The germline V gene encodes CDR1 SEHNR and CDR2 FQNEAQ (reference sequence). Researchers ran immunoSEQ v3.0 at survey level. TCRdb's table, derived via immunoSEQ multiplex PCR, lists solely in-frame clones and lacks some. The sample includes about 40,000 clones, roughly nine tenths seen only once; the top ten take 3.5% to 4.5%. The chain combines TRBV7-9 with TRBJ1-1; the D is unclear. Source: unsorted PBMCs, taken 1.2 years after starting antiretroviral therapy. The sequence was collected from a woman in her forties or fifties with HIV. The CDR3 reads CASSLAGYSNTEAFF. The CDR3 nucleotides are TGTGCCAGCAGCTTAGCGGGGTATTCGAACACTGAAGCTTTCTTT.